The 4 T cell receptor beta chains reported below all come from one sample, sequenced in a study of T cell repertoires in cytomegalovirus infection. TCRdb reanalysed the reads using MiXCR and keeps one entry per CDR3 protein. The sample holds hundreds of thousands of distinct CDR3 sequences; roughly a quarter are singletons and the top ten take around 7.6%. The sample consisted of CD8+ T cells from PBMCs. The receptors derive from a human donor in good health (CMV status not recorded). Some clones in this sample may be carry-over from other donors' samples.

This clonotype has a count of ten or more. The CDR3 sequence: CASRHSLTGEQFF. Here the CDR3 DNA reads TGTGCCAGCAGGCATAGCCTTACGGGTGAGCAGTTCTTC. The rearrangement joins TRBV11-1 to TRBJ2-1; no reliable D call. The CDR3 loop spans 13 amino acids. V lost 6 bases and J 9 bases, leaving 15 bases between the germline ends. CDR1 and CDR2 (germline): SGHAT, FQDESV (reference sequence).

In regard to this clonotype: Since a much larger clone is just one base distant, this may be a read error. This chain connects TRBV7-2 to TRBJ2-1, with D perhaps matching TRBD2 (5 bases). The V gene's germline CDR1 is SGHTA and CDR2 FQGNSA. V was shortened by 5 bases and J by 8 bases, with 19 bases between the two germline ends. The CDR3 consists of 15 residues. CDR3 in amino acids: CASSPDLRAVDEQFF. The CDR3, as DNA: TGTGCCAGCAGCCCCGACTTGCGGGCTGTCGATGAGCAGTTCTTC.

This clonotype was counted between two and nine times. The CDR3 nucleotides are TGTGCCAGCAGCGGAGACAGGGGGCCAGAGAACAATGAGCAGTTCTTC. Residues: CASSGDRGPENNEQFF. The V call is TRBV7-9, the J call TRBJ2-1; 10 positions agree with TRBD1. V gave up 5 bases and J gave up 5 bases; unmatched junction bases: 9. CDR1 is SEHNR and CDR2 is FQNEAQ in the germline V gene (reference sequence). The length of the CDR3 is 16 residues. The full variable domain, rest sourced from reference TRBV7-9 and TRBJ2-1, is DTGVSQNPRHKITKRGQNVTFRCDPISEHNRLYWYRQTLGQGPEFLTYFQNEAQLEKSRLLSDRFSAERPKGSFSTLEIQRTEQGDSAMYLCASSGDRGPENNEQFFGPGTRLTVL.

This clonotype was counted only a few times. The CDR3 DNA reads TGCAGCGTCGCTTGGGGGGCGACCTACAATGAGCAGTTCTTC. Translated, it gives CSVAWGATYNEQFF. The chain combines TRBV29-1 with TRBJ2-1; D assignment may be TRBD1 or TRBD2 (6 bases each). CDR3 length: 14 amino acids. Looked up from germline, CDR1 is SQVTM and CDR2 is ANQGSEA. V was trimmed by 6 bases and J by 2 bases, leaving 14 bases between them.